The 11 T cell receptor beta chains listed next were all sequenced from one sample in a study of T cells in Graves' hyperthyroidism and ophthalmopathy. Researchers took RNA transcripts and amplified the TCR beta CDR3 regions from them. First-round RT-PCR of the TCR CDR3 relied on the HTBI primer set. TCRdb independently ran MiXCR on the multiplex PCR reads; one entry per CDR3 protein. The repertoire holds hundreds of thousands of distinct CDR3 sequences, with roughly 14% as singletons. The sample taken for sequencing was blood. Every receptor here comes from a woman aged 25 to 39 with Graves' hyperthyroidism that later progressed to Graves' ophthalmopathy.

The chain joins TRBV6-5 to TRBJ2-2; 7 bases map to TRBD2. CDR3 length: 15 residues. From germline, CDR1 is MNHEY and CDR2 SVGAGI. V was clipped by 5 bases and J by 7 bases; unmatched bases: 10. CDR3: CASSGRLATGGELFF. CDR3 in DNA: TGTGCCAGCAGTGGGCGACTAGCTACAGGCGGGGAGCTGTTTTTT.

This clonotype was detected a few times. Since a much larger clone is just one base distant, this may be a read error. J is TRBJ1-3 and V is TRBV27; D perhaps matches TRBD1 (5 bases). CDR3 size: 16 residues. Germline CDR1 and CDR2: MNHEY and SMNVEV (reference sequence). In DNA form, the CDR3 reads TGTGCCAGCAGCAACGGCGGGGGGGTCTCTGGAAACGCCATATATTTT. Translating gives CASSNGGGVSGNAIYF.

Many counts were recorded for this clonotype. The chain combines TRBV12-3 or TRBV12-4 with TRBJ2-1; TRBD2 matches at 9 bases. This CDR3 is 13 amino acids long. V lost 6 bases, J lost 5 bases, and 2 bases stayed unmatched. This CDR3 is CASRTSGNNEQFF. Written as DNA, the CDR3 is TGTGCCAGCAGGACTAGCGGAAACAATGAGCAGTTCTTC.

This clonotype was recorded many times. The DNA of the CDR3 is TGTGCCAGCAGTTTCTTGGCAGGGGGGGCAGATACGCAGTATTTT. It yields the protein CASSFLAGGADTQYF. This chain joins TRBV27 and TRBJ2-3; D is possibly TRBD1 or TRBD2 (7 bases each). V shed 3 bases and J shed 4 bases, with 14 bases lying between them. The CDR3 length is 15 residues. CDR1 and CDR2 from the germline V gene are MNHEY and SMNVEV (reference sequence).

This clonotype has just a few counts. V gene TRBV20-1 combines with J gene TRBJ2-4; 11 nucleotides line up with TRBD1. The CDR3 spans 13 residues. Germline V gives CDR1 DFQATT, CDR2 SNEGSKA (reference sequence). J was trimmed by 9 bases and V by 6 bases; bases with no gene match: 7. The CDR3 DNA is TGCAGTGCGCGGGACAGGGGGTTAGGCATTCAGTACTTC. Its translation: CSARDRGLGIQYF.

This clonotype was observed at least ten times. The rearrangement links TRBV7-2 to TRBJ1-6, with D maybe TRBD1 (6 bases). The CDR3 is made up of 16 amino acids. Germline lookup yields CDR1 SGHTA and CDR2 FQGNSA. Trimming removed 3 bases at V and 5 bases at J, with 14 bases between. CDR3 bases: TGTGCCAGCAGCTTTGGAGGGGGGGCGAATAATTCACCCCTCCACTTT. Protein sequence: CASSFGGGANNSPLHF.

This clonotype has ten or more counts. V usage is TRBV30 and J usage is TRBJ2-3; 8 bases are a match to TRBD2. Germline lookup yields CDR1 GTSNPN and CDR2 SVGIG (reference sequence). The CDR3 totals 12 residues. V trimming: 0 bases; J trimming: 10 bases; junction bases outside the gene matches: 3. CDR3 protein: CAWSVSGSAQYF. In DNA, the CDR3 is TGTGCCTGGAGTGTCAGCGGGAGTGCGCAGTATTTT.

This clonotype appeared a few times. The V and J genes are TRBV6-2 or TRBV6-3 and TRBJ2-2, with 15 positions matching TRBD2. This CDR3 spans 18 amino acids. V was clipped by 2 bases and J by 6 bases; unmatched bases: 7. The germline V gene encodes CDR1 MNHEY and CDR2 SVGEGT. The CDR3 here is CASSYPPGLAGGAGELFF. In DNA, the CDR3 is TGTGCCAGCAGTTACCCTCCGGGACTAGCGGGAGGAGCCGGGGAGCTGTTTTTT.

This clonotype has only a few counts. Here the CDR3 DNA reads TGTGCCAGTAGTCAGGGGTTTGGCAATCAGCCCCAGCATTTT. This translates into CASSQGFGNQPQHF. This chain links TRBV19 with TRBJ1-5, with a possible D match to TRBD1 (6 bases). Germline CDR1 is LNHDA and CDR2 is SQIVND (reference sequence). V was cut by 5 bases and J by 2 bases, with 10 bases left in between. The length of the CDR3 is 14 residues.

In this sample, this clonotype turned up many times. The chain carries TRBV5-6 and TRBJ2-7; no definite D call. CDR3 length equals 11 residues. Trimming cost V 2 bases and J 6 bases, with 6 bases left between them. Germline V gene lookup returns CDR1 SGHDT and CDR2 YYEEEE. The CDR3 DNA reads as TGTGCCAGCAGCTTAGCCAGCGAGCAGTACTTC. This gives the protein CASSLASEQYF.

This clonotype was seen more than once but under ten times. The V and J genes are TRBV3-1 and TRBJ2-3, with 14 bases aligning to TRBD2. J was trimmed by 2 bases and V by 4 bases; bases with no gene match: 5. The CDR3 is made up of 17 amino acids. Germline CDR1 reads LGHDT; CDR2 reads YNNKEL (reference sequence). The CDR3 is CASSLPGLAGVTDTQYF. The CDR3 bases are TGTGCCAGCAGCCTACCGGGACTAGCGGGGGTCACAGATACGCAGTATTTT.